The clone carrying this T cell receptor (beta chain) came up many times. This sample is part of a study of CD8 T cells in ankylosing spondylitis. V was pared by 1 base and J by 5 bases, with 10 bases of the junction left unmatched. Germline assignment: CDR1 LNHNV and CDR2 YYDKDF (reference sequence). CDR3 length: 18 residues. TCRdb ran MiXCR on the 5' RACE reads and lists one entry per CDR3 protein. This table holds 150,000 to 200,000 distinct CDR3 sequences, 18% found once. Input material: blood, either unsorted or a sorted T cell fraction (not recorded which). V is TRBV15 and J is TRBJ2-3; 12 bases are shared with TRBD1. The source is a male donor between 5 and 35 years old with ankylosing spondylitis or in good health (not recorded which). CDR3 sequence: CATSRARFGTGGVDTQYF. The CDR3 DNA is TGTGCCACCAGCAGAGCCCGATTCGGGACAGGGGGCGTAGATACGCAGTATTTT.